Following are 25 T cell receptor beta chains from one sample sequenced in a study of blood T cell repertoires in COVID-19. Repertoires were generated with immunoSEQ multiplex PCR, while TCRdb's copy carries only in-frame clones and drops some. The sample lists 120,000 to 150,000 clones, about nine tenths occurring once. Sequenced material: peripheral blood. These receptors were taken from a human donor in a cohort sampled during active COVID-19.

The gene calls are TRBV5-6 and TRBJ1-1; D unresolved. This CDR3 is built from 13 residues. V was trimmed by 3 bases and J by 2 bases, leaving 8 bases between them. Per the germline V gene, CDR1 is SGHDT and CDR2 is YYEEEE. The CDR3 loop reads CASSYGINTEAFF. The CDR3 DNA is TGTGCCAGCAGCTACGGGATTAACACTGAAGCTTTCTTT.

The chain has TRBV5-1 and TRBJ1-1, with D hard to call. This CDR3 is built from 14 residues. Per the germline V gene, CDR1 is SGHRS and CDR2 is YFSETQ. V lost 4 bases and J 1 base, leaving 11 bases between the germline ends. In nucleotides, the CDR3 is TGCGCCAGCAGCCTAGTACGGCAGAACACTGAAGCTTTCTTT. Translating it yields CASSLVRQNTEAFF.

Here the CDR3 DNA reads TGTGCCATCAGTGGAGATCAGCCCCAGCATTTT. It specifies CAISGDQPQHF. J is TRBJ1-5 and V is TRBV10-3; no clear D gene. V was cut by 4 bases and J by 5 bases, with 3 bases left in between. This CDR3 is 11 amino acids long. Looked up from germline, CDR1 is ENHRY and CDR2 is SYGVKD.

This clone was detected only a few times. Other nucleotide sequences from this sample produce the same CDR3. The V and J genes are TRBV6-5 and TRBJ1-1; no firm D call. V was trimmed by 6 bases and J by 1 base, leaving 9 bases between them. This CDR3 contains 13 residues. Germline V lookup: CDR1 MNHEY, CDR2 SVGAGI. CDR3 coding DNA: TGTGCCAGCAGCCGAACAGAGAACACTGAAGCTTTCTTT. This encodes CASSRTENTEAFF.

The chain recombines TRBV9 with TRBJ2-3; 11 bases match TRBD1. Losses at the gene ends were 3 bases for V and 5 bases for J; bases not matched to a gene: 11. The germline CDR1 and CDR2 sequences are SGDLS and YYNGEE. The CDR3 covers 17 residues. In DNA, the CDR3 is TGTGCCAGCAGCGCGCTTACTGGGGGACAGGGGGGAGATACGCAGTATTTT. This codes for CASSALTGGQGGDTQYF. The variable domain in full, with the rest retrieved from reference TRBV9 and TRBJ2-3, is DSGVTQTPKHLITATGQRVTLRCSPRSGDLSVYWYQQSLDQGLQFLIQYYNGEERAKGNILERFSAQQFPDLHSELNLSSLELGDSALYFCASSALTGGQGGDTQYFGPGTRLTVL.

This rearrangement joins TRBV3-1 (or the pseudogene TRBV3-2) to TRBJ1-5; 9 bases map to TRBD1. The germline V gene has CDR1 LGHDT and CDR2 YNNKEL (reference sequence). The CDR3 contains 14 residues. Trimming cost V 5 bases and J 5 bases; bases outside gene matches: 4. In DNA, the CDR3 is TGTGCCAGCAGCACACAGGGGGCGGATCAGCCCCAGCATTTT. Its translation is CASSTQGADQPQHF.

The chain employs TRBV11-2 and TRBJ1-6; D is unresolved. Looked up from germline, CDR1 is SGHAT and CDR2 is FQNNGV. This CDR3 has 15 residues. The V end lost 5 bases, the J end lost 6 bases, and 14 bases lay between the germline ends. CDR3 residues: CASSLNGLSNSPLHF. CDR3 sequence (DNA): TGTGCCAGCAGCCTCAATGGACTTTCTAATTCACCCCTCCACTTT.

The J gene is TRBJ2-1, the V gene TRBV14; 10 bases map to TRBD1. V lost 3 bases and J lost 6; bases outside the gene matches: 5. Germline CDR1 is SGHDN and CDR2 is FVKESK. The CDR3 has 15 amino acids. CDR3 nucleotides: TGTGCCAGCAGCCACCGGGACAGGGGTCTCAATGAGCAGTTCTTC. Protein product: CASSHRDRGLNEQFF.

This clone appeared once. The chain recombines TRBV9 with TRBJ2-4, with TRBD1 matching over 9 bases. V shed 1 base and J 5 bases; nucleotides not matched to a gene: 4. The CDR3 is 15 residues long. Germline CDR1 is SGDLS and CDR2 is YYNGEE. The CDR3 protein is CASSVSWTGENIQYF. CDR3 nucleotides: TGTGCCAGCAGCGTATCTTGGACAGGGGAAAACATTCAGTACTTC.

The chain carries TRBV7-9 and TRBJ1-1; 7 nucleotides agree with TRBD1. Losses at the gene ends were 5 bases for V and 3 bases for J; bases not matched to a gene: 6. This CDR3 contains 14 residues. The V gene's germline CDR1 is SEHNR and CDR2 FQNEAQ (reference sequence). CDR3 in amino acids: CASSPRGMDTEAFF. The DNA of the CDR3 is TGTGCCAGCAGCCCCAGGGGGATGGACACTGAAGCTTTCTTT.

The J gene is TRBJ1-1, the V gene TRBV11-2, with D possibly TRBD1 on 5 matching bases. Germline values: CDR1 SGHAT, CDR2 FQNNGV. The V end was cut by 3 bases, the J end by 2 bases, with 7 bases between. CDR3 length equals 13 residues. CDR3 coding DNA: TGTGCCAGCAGCTTCGGGACTAACACTGAAGCTTTCTTT. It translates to CASSFGTNTEAFF.

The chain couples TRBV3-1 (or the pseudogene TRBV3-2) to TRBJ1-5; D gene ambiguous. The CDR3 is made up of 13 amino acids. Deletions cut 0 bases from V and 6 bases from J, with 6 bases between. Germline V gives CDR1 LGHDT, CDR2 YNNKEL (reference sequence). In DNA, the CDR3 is TGTGCCAGCAGCCAAGATCGGAGTCAGCCCCAGCATTTT. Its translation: CASSQDRSQPQHF.

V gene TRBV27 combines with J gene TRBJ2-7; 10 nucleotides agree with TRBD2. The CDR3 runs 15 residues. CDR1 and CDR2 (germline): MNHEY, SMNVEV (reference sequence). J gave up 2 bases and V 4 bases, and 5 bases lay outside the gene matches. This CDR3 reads CASSSSSGGAYEQYF. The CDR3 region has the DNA TGTGCCAGCAGTTCCTCTAGCGGGGGCGCCTACGAGCAGTACTTC.

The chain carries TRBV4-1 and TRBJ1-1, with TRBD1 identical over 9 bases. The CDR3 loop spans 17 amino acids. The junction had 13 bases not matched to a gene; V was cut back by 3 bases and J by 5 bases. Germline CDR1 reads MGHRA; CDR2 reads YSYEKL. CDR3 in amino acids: CASSQSWIRDRVTEAFF. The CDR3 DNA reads TGCGCCAGCAGCCAGTCATGGATCCGGGACAGGGTTACTGAAGCTTTCTTT.

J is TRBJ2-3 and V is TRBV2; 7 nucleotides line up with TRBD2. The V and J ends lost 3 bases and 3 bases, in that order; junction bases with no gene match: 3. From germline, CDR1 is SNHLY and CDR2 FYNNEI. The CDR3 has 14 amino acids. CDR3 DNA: TGTGCCAGCAGTGATATCGGGAGGACAGATACGCAGTATTTT. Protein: CASSDIGRTDTQYF.

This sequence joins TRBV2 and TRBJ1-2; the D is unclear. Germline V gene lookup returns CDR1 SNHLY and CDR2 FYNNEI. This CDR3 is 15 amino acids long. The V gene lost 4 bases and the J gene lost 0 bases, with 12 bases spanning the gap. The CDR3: CASSGGGLANYGYTF. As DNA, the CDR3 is TGTGCCAGCAGTGGCGGAGGTCTAGCTAACTATGGCTACACCTTC.

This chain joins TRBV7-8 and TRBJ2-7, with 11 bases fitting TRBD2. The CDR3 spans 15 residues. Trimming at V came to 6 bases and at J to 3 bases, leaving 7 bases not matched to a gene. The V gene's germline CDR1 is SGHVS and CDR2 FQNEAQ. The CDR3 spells CASRPIAGGVYEQYF. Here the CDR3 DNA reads TGTGCCAGCAGACCAATAGCGGGGGGGGTCTACGAGCAGTACTTC.

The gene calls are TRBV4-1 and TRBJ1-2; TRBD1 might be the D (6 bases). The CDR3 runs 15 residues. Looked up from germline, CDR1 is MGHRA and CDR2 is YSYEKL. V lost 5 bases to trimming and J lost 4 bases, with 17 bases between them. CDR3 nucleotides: TGCGCCAGCAGCGCCCCGGGGGGCACTGGCTATGGCTACACCTTC. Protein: CASSAPGGTGYGYTF.

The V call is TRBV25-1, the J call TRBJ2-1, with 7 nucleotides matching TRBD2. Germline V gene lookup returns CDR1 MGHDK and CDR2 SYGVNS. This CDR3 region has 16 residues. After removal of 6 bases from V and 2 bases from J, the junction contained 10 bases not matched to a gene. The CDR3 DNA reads TGTGCCAGCAGCGAGGAGAGCGGGATTACCTACAATGAGCAGTTCTTC. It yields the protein CASSEESGITYNEQFF.

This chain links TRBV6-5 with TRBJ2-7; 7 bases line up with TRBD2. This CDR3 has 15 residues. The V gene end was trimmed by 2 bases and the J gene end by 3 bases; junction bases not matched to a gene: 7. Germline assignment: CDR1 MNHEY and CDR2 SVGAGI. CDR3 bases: TGTGCCAGCAGTTACCACCCTACGGGGGGCTACGAGCAGTACTTC. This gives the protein CASSYHPTGGYEQYF.

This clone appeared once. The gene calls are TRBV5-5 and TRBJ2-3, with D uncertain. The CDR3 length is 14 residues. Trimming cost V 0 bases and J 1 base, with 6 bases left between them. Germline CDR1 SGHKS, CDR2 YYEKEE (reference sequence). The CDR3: CASSLVYGTDTQYF. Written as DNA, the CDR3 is TGTGCCAGCAGCTTGGTGTATGGCACAGATACGCAGTATTTT.

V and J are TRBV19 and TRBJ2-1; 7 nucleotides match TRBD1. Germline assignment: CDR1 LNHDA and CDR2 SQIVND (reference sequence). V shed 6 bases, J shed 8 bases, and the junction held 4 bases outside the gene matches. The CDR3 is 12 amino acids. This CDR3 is CASSAQGYEQFF. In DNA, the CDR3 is TGTGCCAGTAGCGCACAGGGGTATGAGCAGTTCTTC.

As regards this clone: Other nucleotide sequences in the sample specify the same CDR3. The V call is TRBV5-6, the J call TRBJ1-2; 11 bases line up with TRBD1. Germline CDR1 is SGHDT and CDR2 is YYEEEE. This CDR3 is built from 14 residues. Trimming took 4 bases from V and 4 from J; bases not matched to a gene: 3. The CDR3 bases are TGTGCCAGCAGCCGGGACAGGGGGAGCTATGGCTACACCTTC. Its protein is CASSRDRGSYGYTF.

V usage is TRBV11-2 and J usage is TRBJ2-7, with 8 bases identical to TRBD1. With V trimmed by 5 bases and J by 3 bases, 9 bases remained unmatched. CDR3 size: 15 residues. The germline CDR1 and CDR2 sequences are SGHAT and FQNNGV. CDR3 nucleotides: TGTGCCAGCAGCCCCGGGACAGGCCCTATCTACGAGCAGTACTTC. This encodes CASSPGTGPIYEQYF.

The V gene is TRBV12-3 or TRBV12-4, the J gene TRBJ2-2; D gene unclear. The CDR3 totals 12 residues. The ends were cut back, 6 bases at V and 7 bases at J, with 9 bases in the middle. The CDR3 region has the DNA TGTGCCAGCAGCTTCTCTCGCGGGGAGCTGTTTTTT. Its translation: CASSFSRGELFF.